This entry lists 20 T cell receptor beta chains sequenced from one sample in a study of blood T cell repertoires in COVID-19. Here immunoSEQ multiplex PCR was the method, and the copy in TCRdb shows in-frame clones only, minus some. The repertoire has about 110,000 clones, 65% to 80% of them found once; the top ten carry around 1.9%. The sequenced sample was peripheral blood. All receptors come from a woman aged 40 to 55 with acute or convalescent COVID-19.

The V call is TRBV5-1, the J call TRBJ2-3; TRBD2 aligns across 11 bases. The ends lost 4 bases at V and 2 bases at J; junction bases unmatched: 3. CDR3 length: 15 amino acids. Germline V gives CDR1 SGHRS, CDR2 YFSETQ. The CDR3 here is CASSVLAGVTDTQYF. The CDR3 nucleotides read TGCGCCAGCAGCGTACTAGCGGGGGTCACAGATACGCAGTATTTT.

The chain uses TRBV28 and TRBJ1-2; D is possibly TRBD1 (5 bases). The CDR3 sequence is 18 residues long. The V end was cut by 3 bases, the J end by 8 bases, with 28 bases between. CDR1 MDHEN and CDR2 SYDVKM come from the germline V gene. CDR3: CASSFVVVGATVSGGYTF. In DNA form, the CDR3 reads TGTGCCAGCAGTTTCGTAGTGGTAGGGGCGACAGTCTCCGGAGGCTACACCTTC.

V is TRBV7-9 and J is TRBJ2-1; 10 bases match TRBD2. The CDR3 is made up of 16 amino acids. Trimming took 0 bases from V and 5 from J; bases not matched to a gene: 4. Germline-derived CDR1 and CDR2 are SEHNR and FQNEAQ (reference sequence). The CDR3 sequence: CASSLALAGGHNEQFF. The CDR3 coding sequence is TGTGCCAGCAGCTTAGCGTTAGCGGGGGGCCACAATGAGCAGTTCTTC.

V is TRBV9 and J is TRBJ2-3; D remains ambiguous. CDR1 and CDR2 (germline): SGDLS, YYNGEE. The CDR3 has 13 amino acids. Deletions cut 0 bases from V and 5 bases from J, with 7 bases between. The CDR3 DNA reads as TGTGCCAGCAGCGTAGGAGAGGAAGATACGCAGTATTTT. Its translation is CASSVGEEDTQYF.

This clone was counted only a few times. The V gene is TRBV6-1, the J gene TRBJ2-7; maybe TRBD1 (5 bases). Trimming shortened V by 6 bases and J by 6 bases, and 9 bases separated the two germline ends. The germline CDR1 and CDR2 sequences are MNHNS and SASEGT. This CDR3 contains 11 residues. The DNA of the CDR3 is TGTGCCAGCAGGTTTGACAGCGAGCAGTACTTC. Translating it yields CASRFDSEQYF.

J is TRBJ2-7 and V is TRBV11-2, with unresolved D. This CDR3 has 13 residues. Germline CDR1 SGHAT, CDR2 FQNNGV. V was cut by 1 base and J by 7 bases, with 11 bases left in between. The CDR3, as DNA: TGTGCCAGCAGCTTAGCAGGTCTGCCTGAGCAGTACTTC. The encoded protein is CASSLAGLPEQYF.

The CDR3 loop is CSATPLNEQFF. CDR3 nucleotides: TGCAGTGCTACTCCCCTGAATGAGCAGTTCTTC. The rearrangement uses TRBV20-1 and TRBJ2-1, with D hard to call. The CDR3 covers 11 residues. Trimming cost V 4 bases and J 7 bases, with 8 bases left between them. Germline V gene data show CDR1 as DFQATT and CDR2 as SNEGSKA (reference sequence).

This chain links TRBV27 with TRBJ2-3; 10 positions agree with TRBD2. Trimming took 8 bases from V and 7 from J; bases not matched to a gene: 15. The V gene's germline CDR1 is MNHEY and CDR2 SMNVEV (reference sequence). This CDR3 is 16 amino acids long. The DNA for the CDR3 is TGTGCCAGCCGTGGGCAGCGGGGGGGGCCACTCAATACGCAGTATTTT. Its translation is CASRGQRGGPLNTQYF.

This chain joins TRBV5-1 and TRBJ1-4; TRBD1 matches 9 bases. This CDR3 has 14 residues. CDR1 is SGHRS, CDR2 YFSETQ, per germline. The V gene end was trimmed by 3 bases and the J gene end by 8 bases; junction bases not matched to a gene: 5. In DNA, the CDR3 is TGCGCCAGCAGCTCGGACAGGGGAAGAGAAAAACTGTTTTTT. Translating gives CASSSDRGREKLFF. Together with reference TRBV5-1 and TRBJ1-4, the CDR3 gives the full variable domain: KAGVTQTPRYLIKTRGQQVTLSCSPISGHRSVSWYQQTPGQGLQFLFEYFSETQRNKGNFPGRFSGRQFSNSRSEMNVSTLELGDSALYLCASSSDRGREKLFFGSGTQLSVL.

This clone is a singleton in its sample. The chain's CDR3 is CASSLTGPDEQYF. DNA of the CDR3: TGTGCCAGCAGCCTGACAGGACCAGACGAGCAGTACTTC. The chain combines TRBV11-3 with TRBJ2-7; D perhaps matches TRBD1 (6 bases). In germline, CDR1 is SGHNT, CDR2 YENEEA. V was trimmed by 5 bases and J by 5 bases, leaving 13 bases between them. This CDR3 region has 13 residues.

The rearrangement joins TRBV19 to TRBJ2-2; 8 nucleotides line up with TRBD1. Looked up from germline, CDR1 is LNHDA and CDR2 is SQIVND (reference sequence). There are 13 residues in the CDR3. V was clipped by 3 bases and J by 7 bases; unmatched bases: 1. The DNA for the CDR3 is TGTGCCAGTAGTATCGACAGGGGCGGGGAGCTGTTTTTT. Amino acids: CASSIDRGGELFF.

The CDR3 DNA reads as TGTGCCAGCAGTTACTCTCTTCAGGGTCAGACTGAAGCTTTCTTT. Protein sequence: CASSYSLQGQTEAFF. The chain is built from TRBV6-5 and TRBJ1-1; D perhaps matches TRBD1 (5 bases). This CDR3 comprises 15 residues. The germline gives CDR1 MNHEY, CDR2 SVGAGI. V lost 0 bases and J lost 5, with 13 bases in between.

This clone has only a few counts. The V and J genes are TRBV5-5 and TRBJ1-1; perhaps TRBD1 as D (6 bases). V was pared by 2 bases and J by 0 bases, with 8 bases between. The CDR3 covers 14 residues. The germline gives CDR1 SGHKS, CDR2 YYEKEE (reference sequence). The CDR3 spells CASSFGQMNTEAFF. CDR3 in DNA: TGTGCCAGCAGCTTTGGACAGATGAACACTGAAGCTTTCTTT.

This clone has only a few counts. The CDR3 spells CASSQPTGDNSPLHF. The CDR3, as DNA: TGTGCCAGCAGCCAGCCGACAGGGGATAATTCACCCCTCCACTTT. This chain joins TRBV4-2 and TRBJ1-6; 8 positions agree with TRBD1. J gave up 5 bases and V 3 bases, and 3 bases lay outside the gene matches. Germline lookup yields CDR1 LGHNA and CDR2 YNFKEQ. The CDR3 is 15 residues long.

The rearrangement uses TRBV15 and TRBJ1-3; D is ambiguous. CDR1 is LNHNV, CDR2 YYDKDF, per germline (reference sequence). CDR3 size: 14 residues. The V and J ends lost 3 bases and 4 bases respectively, with 10 bases between them. Here the CDR3 reads CATSSPGRGNTIYF. The CDR3 DNA is TGTGCCACCAGCAGCCCGGGAAGGGGAAACACCATATATTTT. Full variable domain (missing parts from reference TRBV15 and TRBJ1-3): DAMVIQNPRYQVTQFGKPVTLSCSQTLNHNVMYWYQQKSSQAPKLLFHYYDKDFNNEADTPDNFQSRRPNTSFCFLDIRSPGLGDTAMYLCATSSPGRGNTIYFGEGSWLTVV.

The chain is built from TRBV20-1 and TRBJ1-1; the D is unclear. CDR3 length: 11 amino acids. Germline CDR1 DFQATT, CDR2 SNEGSKA (reference sequence). V shed 3 bases and J shed 5 bases, with 7 bases lying between them. The CDR3 reads CSASPSTEAFF. The CDR3 nucleotides read TGCAGTGCTAGCCCCTCGACTGAAGCTTTCTTT.

The chain has TRBV2 and TRBJ1-2; possible D gene TRBD1, 6 bases. CDR1 is SNHLY and CDR2 is FYNNEI in the germline V gene. V gave up 10 bases and J gave up 4 bases, with 19 bases separating them. The CDR3 consists of 14 residues. Here the CDR3 reads CATLGGGGGYGYTF. The CDR3 coding sequence is TGTGCCACCCTAGGGGGGGGAGGAGGCTATGGCTACACCTTC.

This rearrangement joins TRBV18 to TRBJ1-5; unclear D gene. Germline V gene lookup returns CDR1 KGHSH and CDR2 LQKENI. V dropped 1 base and J dropped 1 base, with 8 bases sitting between them. The CDR3 is 15 residues long. This CDR3 reads CASSPLQVSNQPQHF. CDR3 nucleotide sequence: TGTGCCAGCTCACCACTTCAGGTCAGCAATCAGCCCCAGCATTTT. The whole variable domain, filled in from reference TRBV18 and TRBJ1-5, reads NAGVMQNPRHLVRRRGQEARLRCSPMKGHSHVYWYRQLPEEGLKFMVYLQKENIIDESGMPKERFSAEFPKEGPSILRIQQVVRGDSAAYFCASSPLQVSNQPQHFGDGTRLSIL.

This clone was picked up a small number of times. The chain is built from TRBV4-1 and TRBJ1-1; possible D gene TRBD1, 6 bases. The CDR3 is 16 amino acids. Germline V gives CDR1 MGHRA, CDR2 YSYEKL. V dropped 3 bases and J dropped 0 bases, with 14 bases sitting between them. The CDR3: CASSHSETGLNTEAFF. DNA for the CDR3: TGCGCCAGCAGCCATTCGGAGACAGGTCTGAACACTGAAGCTTTCTTT.

The chain joins TRBV25-1 to TRBJ1-4; D perhaps matches TRBD1 (5 bases). Trimming removed 6 bases from V and 6 bases from J, with 11 bases in between. The germline CDR1 and CDR2 sequences are MGHDK and SYGVNS. This CDR3 contains 13 residues. CDR3 residues: CASRGRGDEKLFF. Here the CDR3 DNA reads TGTGCCAGCAGGGGTCGGGGGGATGAAAAACTGTTTTTT.